This TCR beta chain stems from a study of blood T cells in healthy people across ages. Across the whole study: Template switching retrieved approximately one barcoded beta molecule for each two T cells.

With respect to this clonotype: Its antigen is not identified.

It was with a sample-barcoded 5' primer and a J-beta primer mix that a second PCR of roughly 7 to 12 cycles was run. Each TCR beta cDNA got a 12-nucleotide random molecular identifier. MiXCR, applied by TCRdb to the 5' RACE reads, yields one record per CDR3 protein. Of about 1.1 million distinct CDR3 sequences in the sample, around two fifths were seen once. With each sample, at least 5 micrograms of total RNA were extracted. Trimming took off 8 bases at V and 6 bases at J, with 16 bases between the two ends. The CDR3 runs 13 residues. The germline V gene has CDR1 MNHNY and CDR2 SVGAGI (reference sequence). Study outcomes and limitations: Strong correlation was found linking TCR beta diversity to naive T cell percentage.

Input material: blood. The rearrangement links TRBV6-6 to TRBJ1-2; maybe TRBD1 (5 bases). This clonotype was sampled from a man between 18 and 35 years old in good health. CDR3 coding DNA: TGTGCCAGCCGACAGAGTACAGATGATGGCTACACCTTC. Its translation is CASRQSTDDGYTF.